The 27 T cell receptor beta chains below all came from one sample that was sequenced in a study of post-analysis software for immune sequencing data. Study-wide findings and caveats: In patients, about 5 TRBV segments were more frequent than in controls, with TRBV5-6, TRBV5-1 and TRBV20-1 among them.

The TCR beta cDNA libraries contained unique molecular identifiers. From the PCR reads, TCRdb called clonotypes with MiXCR, one entry per CDR3 protein. Of 600,000 to 700,000 distinct CDR3 sequences detected, around 64% appear once; the ten largest clones hold about 11%. For these TCRs, the target antigens are not known. Sample: blood. The source is a girl aged 2-10 years with multiple sclerosis.

This clonotype was picked up a small number of times. This chain joins TRBV5-1 and TRBJ1-1, with D maybe TRBD1 (5 bases). This CDR3 has 15 amino acids. V lost 4 bases, J lost 0 bases, and 13 bases lay in between. In germline, CDR1 is SGHRS, CDR2 YFSETQ. In DNA form, the CDR3 reads TGCGCCAGCAGCCCGAGGACATGGATGAACACTGAAGCTTTCTTT. As protein: CASSPRTWMNTEAFF.

The chain links TRBV20-1 to TRBJ2-1; D possibly corresponds to TRBD2 (5 bases). The V end lost 1 base, the J end lost 8 bases, and 15 bases lay between the germline ends. The V gene's germline CDR1 is DFQATT and CDR2 SNEGSKA (reference sequence). CDR3 length: 14 amino acids. The chain's CDR3 is CSARAVGLGYEQFF. Written as DNA, the CDR3 is TGCAGTGCTAGAGCCGTCGGACTTGGCTATGAGCAGTTCTTC.

The chain has TRBV10-1 and TRBJ2-1; 8 bases are shared with TRBD1. The length of the CDR3 is 16 residues. V lost 6 bases, J lost 6 bases, and 13 bases stayed unmatched. Germline V gene data show CDR1 as WNHNN and CDR2 as SYGVQD (reference sequence). CDR3: CASRADRGPRRNEQFF. CDR3 nucleotides: TGCGCCAGCAGAGCTGACAGGGGTCCGAGGCGCAATGAGCAGTTCTTC.

The chain is built from TRBV11-1 and TRBJ2-1, with TRBD2 matching over 13 bases. This CDR3 region has 16 residues. The V gene end was trimmed by 5 bases and the J gene end by 6 bases; junction bases not matched to a gene: 7. Germline V gives CDR1 SGHAT, CDR2 FQDESV (reference sequence). CDR3 sequence (DNA): TGTGCCAGCAGCCAACCCGGGACTAGCGGGGTCAATGAGCAGTTCTTC. Translation gives CASSQPGTSGVNEQFF.

This clonotype was counted between two and nine times. This chain uses TRBV7-2 with TRBJ2-1, with D possibly matching TRBD1 (7 bases). Germline V gene data show CDR1 as SGHTA and CDR2 as FQGNSA. The CDR3 has 14 residues. Trimming took off 2 bases at V and 7 bases at J, with 12 bases between the two ends. The CDR3 loop is CASSLTPGGNEQFF. The DNA for the CDR3 is TGTGCCAGCAGCTTAACGCCAGGGGGGAATGAGCAGTTCTTC.

This rearrangement joins TRBV5-1 to TRBJ2-4, with 9 bases identical to TRBD1. The CDR3 covers 14 residues. The junction had 7 bases not matched to a gene; V was cut back by 3 bases and J by 9 bases. The germline V gene encodes CDR1 SGHRS and CDR2 YFSETQ. The CDR3 protein is CASSSGTGNTIQYF. The CDR3 DNA reads TGCGCCAGCAGCTCCGGGACAGGGAATACCATTCAGTACTTC.

The chain carries TRBV12-3 or TRBV12-4 and TRBJ2-4, with D tentatively TRBD1 or TRBD2 (6 bases each). V lost 1 base to trimming and J lost 8 bases, with 12 bases between them. The CDR3 is made up of 14 amino acids. The CDR3 spells CASSLGGAEDIQYF. The CDR3 DNA follows: TGTGCCAGCAGTTTAGGGGGGGCTGAGGACATTCAGTACTTC.

This chain links TRBV20-1 with TRBJ2-5; TRBD2 matches 11 bases. The V segment lost 6 bases and the J segment 2 bases; nucleotides outside the gene matches: 8. Per germline, CDR1 DFQATT and CDR2 SNEGSKA (reference sequence). The CDR3 loop spans 15 amino acids. The CDR3 sequence is CSATTSGGRQETQYF. The DNA for the CDR3 is TGCAGTGCAACCACTAGCGGGGGAAGACAAGAGACCCAGTACTTC.

This chain links TRBV6-6 with TRBJ2-7; 7 bases line up with TRBD1. Germline loops: CDR1 MNHNY, CDR2 SVGAGI (reference sequence). With 7 bases clipped from V and 1 base from J, the junction kept 4 bases outside the gene matches. This CDR3 comprises 13 residues. The CDR3: CASNSGGSYEQYF. CDR3 coding DNA: TGTGCCAGCAATTCAGGGGGATCCTACGAGCAGTACTTC.

The sample holds a few counts of this clonotype. The rearrangement joins TRBV10-3 to TRBJ2-3; D is unclear. This CDR3 has 13 amino acids. The germline V and J ends were trimmed by 9 bases and 2 bases, with 12 bases remaining between them. Germline loops: CDR1 ENHRY, CDR2 SYGVKD. The CDR3 DNA sequence: TGTGCCATGCGTGGCGGAACCACAGATACGCAGTATTTT. Its protein is CAMRGGTTDTQYF.

The chain recombines TRBV27 with TRBJ2-3; D not certain. V was trimmed by 2 bases and J by 0 bases, leaving 9 bases between them. Germline V lookup: CDR1 MNHEY, CDR2 SMNVEV (reference sequence). The CDR3 is made up of 15 amino acids. The CDR3 nucleotides are TGTGCCAGCAGTTTAGCATCGCCGAGCACAGATACGCAGTATTTT. Protein product: CASSLASPSTDTQYF.

This chain connects TRBV10-3 to TRBJ2-5; D is unclear. Germline V gene data show CDR1 as ENHRY and CDR2 as SYGVKD. Trimming took off 6 bases at V and 1 base at J, with 9 bases between the two ends. The CDR3 has 13 amino acids. This CDR3 reads CAIRPDFQETQYF. In DNA form, the CDR3 reads TGTGCCATCAGGCCGGATTTCCAAGAGACCCAGTACTTC.

This clonotype was counted between two and nine times. The chain employs TRBV6-1 and TRBJ2-1; 7 nucleotides align to TRBD1. Germline assignment: CDR1 MNHNS and CDR2 SASEGT. With V trimmed by 4 bases and J by 4 bases, 7 bases remained unmatched. This CDR3 has 15 residues. The CDR3 reads CASSVGTAKYNEQFF. The CDR3 nucleotides are TGTGCCAGCAGTGTGGGGACAGCCAAATACAATGAGCAGTTCTTC.

This clonotype was found many times. The junction shows a germline mismatch at one end, possibly a read error. This chain uses TRBV5-1 with TRBJ2-3; unclear D gene. CDR1 and CDR2 (germline): SGHRS, YFSETQ. The CDR3 is 14 amino acids. The CDR3 DNA follows: TGTGCCAGCAGCTTAGAGCGTAGCACAGATACGCAGTATTTT. This sequence encodes CASSLERSTDTQYF.

V usage is TRBV5-1 and J usage is TRBJ1-6; D gene unclear. CDR1 is SGHRS, CDR2 YFSETQ, per germline. This CDR3 has 17 amino acids. The ends were cut back, 1 base at V and 8 bases at J, with 19 bases in the middle. The CDR3 nucleotides are TGCGCCAGCAGCTTGCGGCCTGCGGTTGCACGAGATTCACCCCTCCACTTT. This gives the protein CASSLRPAVARDSPLHF.

This clonotype was counted a few times. This rearrangement joins TRBV6-5 to TRBJ2-5; D remains unclear. Trimming left V 2 bases short and J 1 base short, with 8 bases between. The CDR3 extends over 14 amino acids. Per the germline V gene, CDR1 is MNHEY and CDR2 is SVGAGI. CDR3 coding DNA: TGTGCCAGCAGTTACGGCGCAGTCCAAGAGACCCAGTACTTC. Translation gives CASSYGAVQETQYF.

The chain combines TRBV3-1 with TRBJ2-1, with 7 bases aligning to TRBD2. CDR1 is LGHDT, CDR2 YNNKEL, per germline (reference sequence). V lost 6 bases to trimming and J lost 8 bases; unmatched junction nucleotides: 16. CDR3 length: 16 amino acids. This CDR3 reads CASSRDGTTVLDEQFF. CDR3 nucleotides: TGTGCCAGCAGTAGAGACGGGACTACGGTATTGGATGAGCAGTTCTTC.

The rearrangement links TRBV10-3 to TRBJ2-5; 13 positions match TRBD2. After removal of 4 bases from V and 5 bases from J, the junction contained 7 bases not matched to a gene. CDR1 and CDR2 from the germline V gene are ENHRY and SYGVKD. CDR3 size: 16 residues. CDR3 sequence: CAISVRTSGSGETQYF. The CDR3 nucleotides are TGTGCCATCAGTGTTAGGACTAGCGGGAGTGGCGAGACCCAGTACTTC.

This chain links TRBV7-2 with TRBJ2-3; the D gene could be TRBD1 or TRBD2 (6 bases each). V was trimmed by 4 bases and J by 4 bases, leaving 15 bases between them. The germline gives CDR1 SGHTA, CDR2 FQGNSA. This CDR3 contains 15 residues. CDR3 coding DNA: TGTGCCAGCAGCTCCCTGGGGGGCCGCGCAGATACGCAGTATTTT. Protein sequence: CASSSLGGRADTQYF.

Here the CDR3 reads CASSRPGGHYNEQFF. Written as DNA, the CDR3 is TGTGCCAGCAGTCGACCAGGGGGTCACTACAATGAGCAGTTCTTC. J is TRBJ2-1 and V is TRBV12-3 or TRBV12-4; TRBD1 matches 7 bases. J gave up 3 bases and V 5 bases, and 7 bases lay outside the gene matches. The CDR3 totals 15 residues.

The chain uses TRBV12-3 or TRBV12-4 and TRBJ2-3, with 7 bases lining up with TRBD2. There are 15 residues in the CDR3. The J segment lost 6 bases and the V segment lost 3 bases, leaving 9 bases of the junction unmatched. The CDR3 bases are TGTGCCAGCAGTTTCCGACTCGGGGGGTCCGATACGCAGTATTTT. Amino acids: CASSFRLGGSDTQYF.

Comment on this clonotype: The junction differs from germline at one of its ends, possibly a read error. The gene calls are TRBV12-3 or TRBV12-4 and TRBJ2-7; D gene ambiguous. The CDR3 runs to 11 residues. CDR3 coding DNA: TGTGCCAGCAGCCGCTCCTACGAGCGGTACTTC. Translated: CASSRSYERYF.

The rearrangement links TRBV2 to TRBJ2-5; the D call may be TRBD1 or TRBD2 (7 bases each). Germline CDR1 and CDR2: SNHLY and FYNNEI. Trimming pared 3 bases from V and 3 bases from J, leaving 14 bases between. The CDR3 extends over 15 amino acids. As DNA, the CDR3 is TGTGCCAGCAGTGAGGGCAGGGGGGGCAAAGAGACCCAGTACTTC. It translates to CASSEGRGGKETQYF. Drawing the rest from reference TRBV2 and TRBJ2-5, the complete variable domain is EPEVTQTPSHQVTQMGQEVILRCVPISNHLYFYWYRQILGQKVEFLVSFYNNEISEKSEIFDDQFSVERPDGSNFTLKIRSTKLEDSAMYFCASSEGRGGKETQYFGPGTRLLVL.

The chain uses TRBV12-3 or TRBV12-4 and TRBJ1-2, with D perhaps matching TRBD1 (5 bases). The CDR3 length is 16 residues. V lost 3 bases and J 1 base, leaving 15 bases between the germline ends. CDR3 DNA sequence: TGTGCCAGCAGTTTGCACCTCACAAGGGGTAACTATGGCTACACCTTC. Protein: CASSLHLTRGNYGYTF.

This clonotype was counted between two and nine times. V usage is TRBV6-6 and J usage is TRBJ2-7; TRBD1 or TRBD2 may be the D gene (5 bases each). V shed 7 bases and J shed 2 bases, with 9 bases lying between them. Germline CDR1 reads MNHNY; CDR2 reads SVGAGI (reference sequence). CDR3 length equals 12 residues. In nucleotides, the CDR3 is TGTGCCAGCAAGGGGAGAACCTACGAGCAGTACTTC. It encodes CASKGRTYEQYF.

This clonotype showed up just a few times. This sequence joins TRBV29-1 and TRBJ2-7, with D possibly TRBD2 on 5 matching bases. The germline V gene has CDR1 SQVTM and CDR2 ANQGSEA. The length of the CDR3 is 12 residues. Trimming cost V 3 bases and J 0 bases, with 6 bases left between them. The CDR3 is CSVDGDSYEQYF. CDR3 sequence (DNA): TGCAGCGTTGACGGGGACTCCTACGAGCAGTACTTC.

This clonotype was counted between two and nine times. The CDR3, as DNA: TGCAGTGCTAGAATATTACTAGCGGGGGGCGCGACCCAGTACTTC. Translating it yields CSARILLAGGATQYF. The rearrangement uses TRBV20-1 and TRBJ2-5, with 12 bases identical to TRBD2. This CDR3 region has 15 residues. Germline CDR1 reads DFQATT; CDR2 reads SNEGSKA (reference sequence). V was pared by 2 bases and J by 7 bases, with 8 bases of the junction left unmatched.